A single sample gave rise to the 11 T cell receptor beta chains below, sequenced in a study of blood T cell repertoires in COVID-19. Libraries were prepared by immunoSEQ multiplex PCR; TCRdb keeps only in-frame clonotypes and omits some of them. The sample contains 70,000 to 100,000 clones, approximately 91% of which appear only once. The sample comprised peripheral blood. Receptors originate from a man aged 55-75 years with acute or convalescent COVID-19.

The chain employs TRBV10-3 and TRBJ2-1; 7 nucleotides line up with TRBD1. Germline V gives CDR1 ENHRY, CDR2 SYGVKD. V lost 8 bases to trimming and J lost 4 bases; unmatched junction nucleotides: 8. This CDR3 is 14 amino acids long. CDR3 nucleotides: TGTGCCATCCAGCCGGGACAGAGATACAATGAGCAGTTCTTC. Its translation is CAIQPGQRYNEQFF.

The sample holds a few counts of this clone. The chain links TRBV28 to TRBJ2-1, with 7 bases lining up with TRBD2. In germline, CDR1 is MDHEN, CDR2 SYDVKM. The trim removed 3 bases at V and 8 bases at J, leaving 10 bases unmatched. The CDR3 is 15 amino acids. CDR3 coding DNA: TGTGCCAGCAGTTTGTTGGGAGGGCCGGTATATGAGCAGTTCTTC. Translation: CASSLLGGPVYEQFF.

This sequence joins TRBV12-3 or TRBV12-4 and TRBJ2-1; no firm D call. V was pared by 6 bases and J by 3 bases, with 3 bases between. There are 11 residues in the CDR3. CDR3 protein: CASSVYNEQFF. CDR3 DNA sequence: TGTGCCAGCAGCGTCTACAATGAGCAGTTCTTC.

The genes are TRBV20-1 and TRBJ1-1, with D uncertain. This CDR3 has 11 residues. Between the trimmed V and J ends, which lost 3 bases and 6 bases, there was a span of 8 bases. CDR1 DFQATT and CDR2 SNEGSKA come from the germline V gene (reference sequence). The CDR3 DNA is TGCAGTGCTAGTGGGCCAGCTGAAGCTTTCTTT. This gives the protein CSASGPAEAFF.

CDR3 sequence: CASSIYQGGNTEAFF. The CDR3 nucleotides read TGTGCCAGCAGTATATACCAGGGGGGAAACACTGAAGCTTTCTTT. The chain links TRBV28 to TRBJ1-1; the match to TRBD1 covers 7 bases. Germline values: CDR1 MDHEN, CDR2 SYDVKM. There are 15 residues in the CDR3. The ends lost 5 bases at V and 2 bases at J; junction bases unmatched: 8. The full variable domain, in which reference TRBV28 and TRBJ1-1 provide the parts outside the CDR3, is DVKVTQSSRYLVKRTGEKVFLECVQDMDHENMFWYRQDPGLGLRLIYFSYDVKMKEKGDIPEGYSVSREKKERFSLILESASTNQTSMYLCASSIYQGGNTEAFFGQGTRLTVV.

The J gene is TRBJ2-6, the V gene TRBV25-1; no clear D. Germline CDR1 and CDR2: MGHDK and SYGVNS. V was shortened by 4 bases and J by 1 base, with 5 bases between the two germline ends. This CDR3 contains 14 residues. The CDR3 sequence is CASSARSGANVLTF. The CDR3 DNA sequence: TGTGCCAGCAGTGCTCGTTCTGGGGCCAACGTCCTGACTTTC.

The V call is TRBV13, the J call TRBJ2-7, with 9 nucleotides matching TRBD1. This CDR3 comprises 14 residues. The germline CDR1 and CDR2 sequences are PRHDT and FYEKMQ (reference sequence). The junction had 7 bases not matched to a gene; V was cut back by 3 bases and J by 7 bases. The CDR3 here is CASSFGQGQEEQYF. DNA of the CDR3: TGTGCCAGCAGCTTTGGACAGGGGCAAGAAGAGCAGTACTTC.

The chain has TRBV4-1 and TRBJ2-7; TRBD1 aligns across 8 bases. This CDR3 region has 14 residues. V lost 3 bases and J lost 6; bases outside the gene matches: 7. In germline, CDR1 is MGHRA, CDR2 YSYEKL. CDR3 sequence: CASSHPQGASEQYF. CDR3 coding DNA: TGCGCCAGCAGCCACCCCCAGGGGGCCTCCGAGCAGTACTTC.

The V call is TRBV7-6, the J call TRBJ2-5; D is perhaps TRBD1 (5 bases). Trimming removed 4 bases from V and 4 bases from J, with 7 bases in between. The CDR3 has 12 amino acids. Per germline, CDR1 SGHVS and CDR2 FNYEAQ. DNA for the CDR3: TGTGCCAGCAGCTCTAGGGGAGAGACCCAGTACTTC. This sequence encodes CASSSRGETQYF.

The J gene is TRBJ2-3, the V gene TRBV30, with 8 bases that match TRBD2. The CDR3 length is 15 residues. Germline V CDR1 and CDR2: GTSNPN, SVGIG (reference sequence). J was trimmed by 2 bases and V by 1 base; bases with no gene match: 5. The CDR3 DNA reads TGTGCCTGGAGTGGGGTAGCGGGATCCACAGATACGCAGTATTTT. Translated, it gives CAWSGVAGSTDTQYF.

The chain couples TRBV6-2 or TRBV6-3 to TRBJ2-7, with TRBD2 as a possible D gene (6 bases). CDR3 length: 13 amino acids. Trimming left V 4 bases short and J 3 bases short, with 10 bases between. CDR1 is MNHEY, CDR2 SVGEGT, per germline. Here the CDR3 DNA reads TGTGCCAGCAGTTGGGGGGTCAGCTACGAGCAGTACTTC. Protein product: CASSWGVSYEQYF.